Following are 14 T cell receptor beta chains from one sample sequenced in a study of blood T cells in healthy people across ages. PCR was performed a second time for 7 to 11 cycles using a sample-barcoded 5' primer and a J-beta primer mix. TCRdb processed the 5' RACE reads anew with MiXCR; each CDR3 protein has one entry. The sample comprises approximately 770,000 distinct CDR3 sequences, more than 45% of which are singletons, and 20% to 25% rests with the top ten. Sequenced sample: blood. These receptors were obtained from a man aged 25 to 40 in good health.

Only a few counts were recorded for this clonotype. V gene TRBV7-2 combines with J gene TRBJ2-7; D gene unclear. The CDR3 has 13 residues. CDR1 and CDR2 (germline): SGHTA, FQGNSA. Trimming shortened V by 1 base and J by 7 bases, and 11 bases separated the two germline ends. CDR3 DNA sequence: TGTGCCAGCAGCTTAGTTAGGCGCGGAGAGCAGTACTTC. Translating it yields CASSLVRRGEQYF.

The chain is built from TRBV10-3 and TRBJ2-1; D gene unclear. There are 12 residues in the CDR3. V lost 3 bases and J 8 bases, leaving 8 bases between the germline ends. Germline V gives CDR1 ENHRY, CDR2 SYGVKD. The CDR3 spells CAISELGDEQFF. The CDR3 DNA follows: TGTGCCATCAGTGAATTGGGTGATGAGCAGTTCTTC.

The genes are TRBV7-9 and TRBJ1-6; D unresolved. Germline V gives CDR1 SEHNR, CDR2 FQNEAQ (reference sequence). The CDR3 sequence is 16 residues long. Trimming pared 10 bases from V and 7 bases from J, leaving 23 bases between. As DNA, the CDR3 is TGTGCCACCGACCGAAGGTTAGGCGACAAAAATTCACCCCTCCACTTT. Translating it yields CATDRRLGDKNSPLHF.

This chain uses TRBV6-5 with TRBJ2-6, with 11 bases lining up with TRBD2. This CDR3 comprises 17 residues. CDR1 is MNHEY and CDR2 is SVGAGI in the germline V gene. V gave up 3 bases and J gave up 4 bases; unmatched junction bases: 5. DNA for the CDR3: TGTGCCAGCAGTTATCTAGCGGGAGGACCCGGGGCCAACGTCCTGACTTTC. Amino acids: CASSYLAGGPGANVLTF.

This clonotype was seen more than once but under ten times. The chain has TRBV6-5 and TRBJ1-1; TRBD1 aligns across 7 bases. V shed 5 bases and J 4 bases; nucleotides not matched to a gene: 7. The CDR3 sequence is 14 residues long. The germline V gene encodes CDR1 MNHEY and CDR2 SVGAGI. In DNA form, the CDR3 reads TGTGCCAGCAGTCCAGACAGGGTGGGCACTGAAGCTTTCTTT. Protein product: CASSPDRVGTEAFF.

Only a few counts were recorded for this clonotype. A junction boundary mismatches the germline segment, possibly from a read error. The chain joins TRBV29-1 to TRBJ2-3, with 8 bases lining up with TRBD1. Germline lookup yields CDR1 SQVTM and CDR2 ANQGSEA. The CDR3 extends over 15 amino acids. The CDR3 sequence is CSAAVGTGSAETQYF. CDR3 sequence (DNA): TGCAGCGCCGCAGTGGGGACAGGATCTGCAGAGACGCAGTATTTT.

The V and J genes are TRBV24-1 and TRBJ2-1; TRBD2 matches 9 bases. The CDR3 sequence is 16 residues long. From germline, CDR1 is KGHDR and CDR2 SFDVKD. J gave up 8 bases and V 5 bases, and 12 bases lay outside the gene matches. CDR3 bases: TGTGCCACCAGTGCGAGAGCGGGAGGCCCTCTCGATGAGCAGTTCTTC. Translation gives CATSARAGGPLDEQFF.

The chain carries TRBV9 and TRBJ2-1; no definite D call. V dropped 3 bases and J dropped 15 bases, with 16 bases sitting between them. CDR1 and CDR2 (germline): SGDLS, YYNGEE. This CDR3 has 12 residues. The DNA of the CDR3 is TGTGCCAGCAGCGCCCCTAGTAGCTGGCGGTTCTTC. Protein product: CASSAPSSWRFF. The whole variable domain, filled in from reference TRBV9 and TRBJ2-1, reads DSGVTQTPKHLITATGQRVTLRCSPRSGDLSVYWYQQSLDQGLQFLIQYYNGEERAKGNILERFSAQQFPDLHSELNLSSLELGDSALYFCASSAPSSWRFFGPGTRLTVL.

About this clonotype itself: One junction end does not reproduce the germline sequence, and a read error may be involved. The chain recombines TRBV7-9 with TRBJ1-2; no clear D. CDR1 and CDR2 from the germline V gene are SEHNR and FQNEAQ (reference sequence). The CDR3 is 12 amino acids. The CDR3 sequence: CASSLEGYSYTF. In DNA form, the CDR3 reads TGTGCCAGCAGCTTAGAAGGCTATAGCTACACCTTC.

The CDR3 DNA follows: TGTGCCAGCAGCTTAGCGTCGCTAGGGAGTGGCTACACCTTC. Its protein is CASSLASLGSGYTF. The gene calls are TRBV7-9 and TRBJ1-2; D call uncertain. The germline CDR1 and CDR2 sequences are SEHNR and FQNEAQ (reference sequence). The CDR3 is 14 residues long. V was cut by 0 bases and J by 7 bases, with 12 bases left in between.

CDR3 in amino acids: CAISNPGPQHF. CDR3 in DNA: TGTGCCATCAGCAACCCCGGGCCCCAGCATTTT. V is TRBV10-3 and J is TRBJ1-5; D gene unclear. Germline V gene data show CDR1 as ENHRY and CDR2 as SYGVKD. The CDR3 contains 11 residues. Trimming pared 6 bases from V and 9 bases from J, leaving 9 bases between.

This clonotype was found a few times. The chain is built from TRBV5-1 and TRBJ2-3; TRBD1 aligns across 8 bases. J lost 0 bases, V lost 4 bases, and 1 base had no gene match. Per the germline V gene, CDR1 is SGHRS and CDR2 is YFSETQ. The length of the CDR3 is 14 residues. The CDR3 sequence: CASSRDRSTDTQYF. The CDR3 nucleotides read TGCGCCAGCAGCCGGGACAGGAGCACAGATACGCAGTATTTT.

This chain joins TRBV7-2 and TRBJ2-7, with TRBD2 identical over 10 bases. The J call is in doubt because the DNA end fits TRBJ2-5 better. Germline V gives CDR1 SGHTA, CDR2 FQGNSA. CDR3 size: 14 residues. CDR3 DNA: TGTGCCAGCAGCGCGGGACTAGCGACAGAGACCCAGTACTTC. Translating it yields CASSAGLATETQYF.

The rearrangement links TRBV20-1 to TRBJ1-2; perhaps TRBD1 as D (5 bases). Germline V lookup: CDR1 DFQATT, CDR2 SNEGSKA (reference sequence). The CDR3 spans 15 residues. V was shortened by 3 bases and J by 4 bases, with 18 bases between the two germline ends. The CDR3 loop reads CSASRQGQATYGYTF. CDR3 DNA sequence: TGCAGTGCTAGCCGCCAGGGTCAGGCGACCTATGGCTACACCTTC.